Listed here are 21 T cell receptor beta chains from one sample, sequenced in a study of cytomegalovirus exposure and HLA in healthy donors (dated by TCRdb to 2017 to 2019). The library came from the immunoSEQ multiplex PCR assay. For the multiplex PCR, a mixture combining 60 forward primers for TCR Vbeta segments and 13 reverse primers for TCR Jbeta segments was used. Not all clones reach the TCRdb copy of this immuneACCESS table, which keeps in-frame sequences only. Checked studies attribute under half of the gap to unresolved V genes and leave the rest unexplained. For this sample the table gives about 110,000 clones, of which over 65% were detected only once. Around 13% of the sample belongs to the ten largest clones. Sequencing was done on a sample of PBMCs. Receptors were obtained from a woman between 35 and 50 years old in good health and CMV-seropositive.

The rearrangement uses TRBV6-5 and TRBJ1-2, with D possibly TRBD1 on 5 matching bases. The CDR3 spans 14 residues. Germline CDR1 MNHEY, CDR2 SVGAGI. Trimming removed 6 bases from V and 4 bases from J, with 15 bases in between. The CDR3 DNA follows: TGTGCCAGCAGCGCCACAGGACAAGTCTATGGCTACACCTTC. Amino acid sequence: CASSATGQVYGYTF.

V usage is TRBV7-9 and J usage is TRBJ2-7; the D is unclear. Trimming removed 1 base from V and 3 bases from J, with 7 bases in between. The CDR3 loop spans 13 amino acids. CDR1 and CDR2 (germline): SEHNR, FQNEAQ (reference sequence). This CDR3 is CASSLDLDYEQYF. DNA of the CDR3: TGTGCCAGCAGCTTAGATCTAGACTACGAGCAGTACTTC.

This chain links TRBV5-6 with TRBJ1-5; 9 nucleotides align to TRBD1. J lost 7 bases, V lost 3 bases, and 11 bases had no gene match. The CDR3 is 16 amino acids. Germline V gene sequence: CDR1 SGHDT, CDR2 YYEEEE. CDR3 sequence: CASSSGGQGPGQPQHF. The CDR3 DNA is TGTGCCAGCAGCTCTGGGGGACAGGGCCCCGGGCAGCCCCAGCATTTT. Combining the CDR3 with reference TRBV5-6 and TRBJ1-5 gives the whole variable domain DAGVTQSPTHLIKTRGQQVTLRCSPKSGHDTVSWYQQALGQGPQFIFQYYEEEERQRGNFPDRFSGHQFPNYSSELNVNALLLGDSALYLCASSSGGQGPGQPQHFGDGTRLSIL.

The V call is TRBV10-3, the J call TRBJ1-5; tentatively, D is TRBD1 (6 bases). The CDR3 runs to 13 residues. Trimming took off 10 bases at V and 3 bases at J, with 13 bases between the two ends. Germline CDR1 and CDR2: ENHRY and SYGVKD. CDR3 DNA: TGTGCCAGCCGGGCAGGGGACAATCAGCCCCAGCATTTT. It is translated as CASRAGDNQPQHF.

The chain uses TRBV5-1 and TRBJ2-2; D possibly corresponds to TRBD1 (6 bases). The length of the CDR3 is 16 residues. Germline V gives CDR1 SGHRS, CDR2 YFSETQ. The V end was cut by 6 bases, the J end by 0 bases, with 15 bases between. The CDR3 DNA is TGCGCCAGCACCCCGGACAGCAACACGAACACCGGGGAGCTGTTTTTT. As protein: CASTPDSNTNTGELFF.

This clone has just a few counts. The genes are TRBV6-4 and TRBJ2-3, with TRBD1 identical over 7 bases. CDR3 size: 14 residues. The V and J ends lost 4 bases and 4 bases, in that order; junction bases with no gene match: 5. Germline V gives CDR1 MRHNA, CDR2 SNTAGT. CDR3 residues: CASSATGDADTQYF. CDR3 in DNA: TGTGCCAGCAGTGCTACAGGGGATGCAGATACGCAGTATTTT.

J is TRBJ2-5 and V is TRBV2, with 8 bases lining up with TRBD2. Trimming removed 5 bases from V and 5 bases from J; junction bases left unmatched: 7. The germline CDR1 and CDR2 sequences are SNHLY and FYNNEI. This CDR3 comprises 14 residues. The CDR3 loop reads CASSRRGAGETQYF. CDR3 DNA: TGTGCCAGCAGTCGGCGGGGGGCCGGGGAGACCCAGTACTTC. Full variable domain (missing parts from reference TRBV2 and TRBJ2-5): EPEVTQTPSHQVTQMGQEVILRCVPISNHLYFYWYRQILGQKVEFLVSFYNNEISEKSEIFDDQFSVERPDGSNFTLKIRSTKLEDSAMYFCASSRRGAGETQYFGPGTRLLVL.

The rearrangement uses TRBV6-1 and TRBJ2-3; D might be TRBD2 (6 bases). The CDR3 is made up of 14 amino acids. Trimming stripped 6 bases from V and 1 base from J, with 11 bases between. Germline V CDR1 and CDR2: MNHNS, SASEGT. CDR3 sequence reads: CASRRERRTDTQYF. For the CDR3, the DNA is TGTGCCAGCAGGCGGGAACGGCGCACAGATACGCAGTATTTT.

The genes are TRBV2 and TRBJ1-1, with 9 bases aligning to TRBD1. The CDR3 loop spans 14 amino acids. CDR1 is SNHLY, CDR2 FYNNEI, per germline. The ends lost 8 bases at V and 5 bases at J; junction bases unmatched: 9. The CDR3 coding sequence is TGTGCCAGCCGGACAGGGGCCTTGATGACTGAAGCTTTCTTT. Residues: CASRTGALMTEAFF.

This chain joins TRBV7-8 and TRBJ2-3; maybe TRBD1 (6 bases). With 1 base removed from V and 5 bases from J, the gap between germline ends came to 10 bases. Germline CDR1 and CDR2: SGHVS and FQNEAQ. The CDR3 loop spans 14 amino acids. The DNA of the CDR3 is TGTGCCAGCAGCTTAGAGGGGGTGGGAGATACGCAGTATTTT. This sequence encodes CASSLEGVGDTQYF.

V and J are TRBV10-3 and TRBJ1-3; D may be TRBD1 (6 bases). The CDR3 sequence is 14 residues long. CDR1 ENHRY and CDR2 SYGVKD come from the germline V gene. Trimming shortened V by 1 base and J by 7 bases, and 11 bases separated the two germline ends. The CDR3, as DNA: TGTGCCATCAGTGAGTTCCCAGGGGAGAACACCATATATTTT. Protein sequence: CAISEFPGENTIYF.

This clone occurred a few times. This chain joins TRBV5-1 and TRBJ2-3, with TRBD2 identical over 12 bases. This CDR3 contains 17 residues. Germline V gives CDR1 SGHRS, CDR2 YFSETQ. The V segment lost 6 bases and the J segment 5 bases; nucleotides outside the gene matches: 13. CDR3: CASTPAPALAGGDTQYF. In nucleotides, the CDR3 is TGCGCCAGCACACCCGCCCCGGCACTAGCGGGGGGAGATACGCAGTATTTT.

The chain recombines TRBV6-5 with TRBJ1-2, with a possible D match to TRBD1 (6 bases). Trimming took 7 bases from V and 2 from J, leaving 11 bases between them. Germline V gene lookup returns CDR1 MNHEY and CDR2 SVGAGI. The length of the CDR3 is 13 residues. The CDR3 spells CASIPQGNYGYTF. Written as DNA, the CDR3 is TGTGCCAGCATCCCCCAGGGGAACTATGGCTACACCTTC.

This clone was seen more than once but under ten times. DNA for the CDR3: TGTGCCACCAGCCCGACAGGGGTCGTGGAGACCCAGTACTTC. This translates into CATSPTGVVETQYF. The chain couples TRBV15 to TRBJ2-5; 8 positions match TRBD1. CDR3 length: 14 amino acids. J gave up 5 bases and V 5 bases, and 7 bases lay outside the gene matches. Germline values: CDR1 LNHNV, CDR2 YYDKDF (reference sequence).

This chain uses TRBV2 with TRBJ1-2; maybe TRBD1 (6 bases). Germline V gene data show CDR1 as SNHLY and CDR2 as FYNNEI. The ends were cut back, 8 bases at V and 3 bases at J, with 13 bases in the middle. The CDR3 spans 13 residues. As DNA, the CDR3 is TGTGCCAGCGGTTCGGACAGCTACTATGGCTACACCTTC. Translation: CASGSDSYYGYTF.

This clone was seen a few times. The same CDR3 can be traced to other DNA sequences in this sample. In DNA form, the CDR3 reads TGTGCCAGCAGCTCACAGGGGGATCAGCCCCAGCATTTT. Protein sequence: CASSSQGDQPQHF. The chain has TRBV7-9 and TRBJ1-5, with TRBD1 identical over 8 bases. V shed 4 bases and J 5 bases; nucleotides not matched to a gene: 1. The CDR3 length is 13 residues. From germline, CDR1 is SEHNR and CDR2 FQNEAQ (reference sequence).

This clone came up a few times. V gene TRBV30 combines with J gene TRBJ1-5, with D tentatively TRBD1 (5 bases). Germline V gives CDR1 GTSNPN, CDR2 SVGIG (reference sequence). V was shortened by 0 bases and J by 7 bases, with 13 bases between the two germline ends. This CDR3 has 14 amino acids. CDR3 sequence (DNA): TGTGCCTGGAGTGTGCCTCAAAGGGGCCAGCCCCAGCATTTT. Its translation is CAWSVPQRGQPQHF.

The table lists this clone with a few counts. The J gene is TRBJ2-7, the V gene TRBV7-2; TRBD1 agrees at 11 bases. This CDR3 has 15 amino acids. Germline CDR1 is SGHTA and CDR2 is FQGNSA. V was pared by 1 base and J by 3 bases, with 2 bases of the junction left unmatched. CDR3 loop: CASSLGGTGGYEQYF. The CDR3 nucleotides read TGTGCCAGCAGCTTAGGGGGGACAGGGGGCTACGAGCAGTACTTC.

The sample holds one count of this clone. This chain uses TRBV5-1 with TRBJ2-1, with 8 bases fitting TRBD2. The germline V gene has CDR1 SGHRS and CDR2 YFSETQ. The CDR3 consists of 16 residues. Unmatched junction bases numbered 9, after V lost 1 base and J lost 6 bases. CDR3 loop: CASSLTLRGATNEQFF. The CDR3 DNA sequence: TGCGCCAGCAGCTTGACCTTGCGGGGGGCCACCAATGAGCAGTTCTTC.

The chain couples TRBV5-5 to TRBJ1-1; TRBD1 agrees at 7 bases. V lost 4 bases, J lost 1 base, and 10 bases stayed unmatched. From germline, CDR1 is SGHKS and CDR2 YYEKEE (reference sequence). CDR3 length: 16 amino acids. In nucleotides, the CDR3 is TGTGCCAGCAGCAAAAGTGGGGGACAGCGGAACACTGAAGCTTTCTTT. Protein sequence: CASSKSGGQRNTEAFF. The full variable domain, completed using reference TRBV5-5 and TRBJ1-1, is DAGVTQSPTHLIKTRGQQVTLRCSPISGHKSVSWYQQVLGQGPQFIFQYYEKEERGRGNFPDRFSARQFPNYSSELNVNALLLGDSALYLCASSKSGGQRNTEAFFGQGTRLTVV.

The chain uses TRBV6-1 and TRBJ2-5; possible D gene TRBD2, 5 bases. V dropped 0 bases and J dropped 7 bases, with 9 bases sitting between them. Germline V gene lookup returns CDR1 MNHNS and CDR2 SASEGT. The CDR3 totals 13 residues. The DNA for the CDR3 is TGTGCCAGCAGTGAAGCGGGAGCCGGGACCCAGTACTTC. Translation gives CASSEAGAGTQYF.